This TCR beta chain is drawn from a study of cytomegalovirus exposure and HLA in healthy donors. At the level of the study: Caucasian-associated ancestry cluster membership applied to approximately 81% of 398 genotyped donors.

Healthy individuals who donated bone marrow served as the donors. The germline CDR1 and CDR2 sequences are MDHEN and SYDVKM. The CDR3 is 13 amino acids. J gave up 2 bases and V 10 bases, and 5 bases lay outside the gene matches. Whole-study findings and limits: Information on immune exposure was restricted to one variable (CMV serostatus).

PCR used 60 Vbeta primers and 13 Jbeta primers. The protocol was immunoSEQ multiplex PCR, while the TCRdb copy is restricted to in-frame clones and leaves out a portion. The data hold some 130,000 clones, with 80% observed a single time. Notes on this clone: Antigen specificity is unknown.

This receptor was obtained from a male donor in good health and CMV-seronegative. The chain is built from TRBV28 and TRBJ2-7, with 10 bases that match TRBD2. Sequenced sample: PBMCs. The CDR3 loop reads CATVGLATYEQYF. In DNA form, the CDR3 reads TGTGCCACCGTGGGACTAGCGACCTACGAGCAGTACTTC.